Below, 20 T cell receptor beta chains from the same sample are listed, as sequenced in a study of cytomegalovirus exposure and HLA in healthy donors. The study ran its PCR with 60 Vbeta and 13 Jbeta primers. The repertoire was sequenced with immunoSEQ multiplex PCR; TCRdb's copy has only in-frame clones and lacks some. The sample shows about 150,000 clones, over 70% of them seen only once. The sample consisted of PBMCs. These receptors were obtained from a woman aged 45-65 years in good health and CMV-seropositive.

V and J are TRBV28 and TRBJ1-1, with D uncertain. V lost 7 bases and J lost 7, with 19 bases in between. The CDR3 is 14 residues long. Germline CDR1 is MDHEN and CDR2 is SYDVKM. CDR3 amino acids: CASTDPGGYREAFF. The CDR3 bases are TGTGCCAGCACGGATCCTGGCGGATACCGTGAAGCTTTCTTT. The variable domain in full, completed from reference TRBV28 and TRBJ1-1, reads DVKVTQSSRYLVKRTGEKVFLECVQDMDHENMFWYRQDPGLGLRLIYFSYDVKMKEKGDIPEGYSVSREKKERFSLILESASTNQTSMYLCASTDPGGYREAFFGQGTRLTVV.

The chain combines TRBV10-3 with TRBJ2-7, with TRBD2 matching over 7 bases. The CDR3 extends over 15 amino acids. The trim removed 3 bases at V and 7 bases at J, leaving 12 bases unmatched. Germline V CDR1 and CDR2: ENHRY, SYGVKD. This CDR3 is CAISDSAGAPGEQYF. The CDR3 nucleotides are TGTGCCATCAGTGACTCGGCGGGAGCCCCAGGGGAGCAGTACTTC.

This chain links TRBV19 with TRBJ2-3, with 11 positions matching TRBD1. This CDR3 region has 14 residues. V dropped 5 bases and J dropped 4; count of bases not matched to a gene: 2. The germline gives CDR1 LNHDA, CDR2 SQIVND (reference sequence). As DNA, the CDR3 is TGTGCCAGTAGTCGGACAGGGGGCGCAGATACGCAGTATTTT. Amino acid sequence: CASSRTGGADTQYF.

The chain has TRBV28 and TRBJ1-2, with a weak D call TRBD1 (5 bases). The germline V and J ends were trimmed by 5 bases and 7 bases, with 17 bases remaining between them. The CDR3 extends over 14 amino acids. Germline values: CDR1 MDHEN, CDR2 SYDVKM. This CDR3 reads CASSTTLGVLGYTF. The CDR3 nucleotides read TGTGCCAGCAGTACGACCCTAGGGGTGCTTGGCTACACCTTC.

The rearrangement uses TRBV7-2 and TRBJ2-2; TRBD2 matches 10 bases. J gave up 4 bases and V 3 bases, and 11 bases lay outside the gene matches. The CDR3 has 18 residues. Germline CDR1 SGHTA, CDR2 FQGNSA. DNA for the CDR3: TGTGCCAGCAGCTTGGGTTATCAGCGGGGGGGTGCCACCGGGGAGCTGTTTTTT. It codes for CASSLGYQRGGATGELFF.

The genes are TRBV6-1 and TRBJ1-1; D not resolved. V lost 5 bases and J 6 bases, leaving 7 bases between the germline ends. The germline V gene encodes CDR1 MNHNS and CDR2 SASEGT. This CDR3 comprises 11 residues. In DNA form, the CDR3 reads TGTGCCAGCAGTTTGCGATCTGAAGCTTTCTTT. Protein product: CASSLRSEAFF.

The chain recombines TRBV6-5 with TRBJ2-7, with a weak D call TRBD1 (6 bases). The germline V gene encodes CDR1 MNHEY and CDR2 SVGAGI. The V end lost 6 bases, the J end lost 6 bases, and 15 bases lay between the germline ends. There are 13 residues in the CDR3. CDR3 sequence: CASSSVGGREQYF. In nucleotides, the CDR3 is TGTGCCAGCAGCTCGGTTGGGGGCCGCGAGCAGTACTTC.

The CDR3 protein is CASSGRGPGTEAFF. The CDR3 bases are TGTGCCAGCAGCGGGAGGGGGCCGGGTACTGAAGCTTTCTTT. V is TRBV6-5 and J is TRBJ1-1; 7 positions agree with TRBD1. In germline, CDR1 is MNHEY, CDR2 SVGAGI. Trimming at V came to 6 bases and at J to 5 bases, leaving 9 bases not matched to a gene. The CDR3 is made up of 14 amino acids.

This clone was observed a handful of times. The chain has TRBV30 and TRBJ2-1; possible D gene TRBD1, 6 bases. The CDR3 contains 11 residues. Trimming removed 2 bases at V and 8 bases at J, with 7 bases between. The V gene's germline CDR1 is GTSNPN and CDR2 SVGIG (reference sequence). CDR3 residues: CAWSRGYEQFF. The CDR3 bases are TGTGCCTGGAGTAGGGGGTATGAGCAGTTCTTC.

V is TRBV2 and J is TRBJ2-3; TRBD2 matches 7 bases. The V gene end was trimmed by 8 bases and the J gene end by 6 bases; junction bases not matched to a gene: 5. This CDR3 has 12 residues. In germline, CDR1 is SNHLY, CDR2 FYNNEI. CDR3 nucleotide sequence: TGTGCCAGCCGACTAGCCCCGGATACGCAGTATTTT. It encodes CASRLAPDTQYF.

This chain uses TRBV15 with TRBJ2-1; 16 bases align to TRBD2. The CDR3 has 21 residues. Germline V lookup: CDR1 LNHNV, CDR2 YYDKDF (reference sequence). V shed 0 bases, J shed 0 bases, and the junction held 8 bases outside the gene matches. The CDR3 nucleotides read TGTGCCACCAGCAGAGACGGACAGGGGACTAGCGGGAGGGACTCCTACAATGAGCAGTTCTTC. It encodes CATSRDGQGTSGRDSYNEQFF.

This clone was detected a few times. V is TRBV28 and J is TRBJ2-7; maybe TRBD2 (6 bases). CDR1 and CDR2 (germline): MDHEN, SYDVKM. This CDR3 region has 15 residues. Trimming pared 5 bases from V and 0 bases from J, leaving 14 bases between. CDR3 coding DNA: TGTGCCAGCAGTCTTACCCGGGACTCCTCCTACGAGCAGTACTTC. Translated: CASSLTRDSSYEQYF.

The sample holds a few counts of this clone. J is TRBJ1-3 and V is TRBV19, with TRBD1 matching 11 bases. The CDR3 length is 16 residues. Per the germline V gene, CDR1 is LNHDA and CDR2 is SQIVND (reference sequence). V was clipped by 7 bases and J by 2 bases; unmatched bases: 7. CDR3 nucleotide sequence: TGTGCCAGTATTCATCGGGGACAGGGGGCTGGAAACACCATATATTTT. Amino acid sequence: CASIHRGQGAGNTIYF.

The rearrangement joins TRBV19 to TRBJ2-5, with TRBD2 matching 7 bases. Germline V gene sequence: CDR1 LNHDA, CDR2 SQIVND (reference sequence). J lost 2 bases, V lost 4 bases, and 4 bases had no gene match. This CDR3 has 14 amino acids. Written as DNA, the CDR3 is TGTGCCAGTAGTAGGGGAGGGGTACAAGAGACCCAGTACTTC. Protein: CASSRGGVQETQYF. The variable domain in full, completed from reference TRBV19 and TRBJ2-5, reads DGGITQSPKYLFRKEGQNVTLSCEQNLNHDAMYWYRQDPGQGLRLIYYSQIVNDFQKGDIAEGYSVSREKKESFPLTVTSAQKNPTAFYLCASSRGGVQETQYFGPGTRLLVL.

V is TRBV11-2 and J is TRBJ1-6, with TRBD1 matching 7 bases. Germline CDR1 is SGHAT and CDR2 is FQNNGV. The CDR3 contains 14 residues. J gave up 10 bases and V 5 bases, and 8 bases lay outside the gene matches. As DNA, the CDR3 is TGTGCCAGCAGCCCGACAGGGTTGTGGTCACCCCTCCACTTT. As protein: CASSPTGLWSPLHF.

The gene calls are TRBV30 and TRBJ2-1, with 10 nucleotides matching TRBD2. J gave up 9 bases and V 8 bases, and 4 bases lay outside the gene matches. CDR3 length: 11 residues. CDR1 GTSNPN and CDR2 SVGIG come from the germline V gene (reference sequence). The CDR3 here is CAQRGGGEQFF. CDR3 in DNA: TGTGCCCAGCGGGGGGGCGGTGAGCAGTTCTTC.

In its sample, this clone was seen a few times. J is TRBJ1-2 and V is TRBV9; D may be TRBD1 (5 bases). This CDR3 region has 14 residues. Germline values: CDR1 SGDLS, CDR2 YYNGEE. Trimming pared 0 bases from V and 2 bases from J, leaving 8 bases between. The CDR3 is CASSVGPGNYGYTF. CDR3 bases: TGTGCCAGCAGCGTAGGTCCAGGGAACTATGGCTACACCTTC.

This sequence joins TRBV7-2 and TRBJ2-2, with 10 nucleotides matching TRBD2. The trim removed 2 bases at V and 5 bases at J, leaving 11 bases unmatched. The germline CDR1 and CDR2 sequences are SGHTA and FQGNSA. The CDR3 has 18 amino acids. The CDR3 sequence: CASSLSSGGAGGTGELFF. The CDR3 DNA reads as TGTGCCAGCAGCTTATCCAGCGGGGGGGCCGGAGGTACCGGGGAGCTGTTTTTT. The full variable domain, with the rest looked up from reference TRBV7-2 and TRBJ2-2, is GAGVSQSPSNKVTEKGKDVELRCDPISGHTALYWYRQSLGQGLEFLIYFQGNSAPDKSGLPSDRFSAERTGGSVSTLTIQRTQQEDSAVYLCASSLSSGGAGGTGELFFGEGSRLTVL.

The rearrangement joins TRBV5-8 to TRBJ1-2, with 8 bases identical to TRBD1. The CDR3 covers 13 residues. From germline, CDR1 is SGHTS and CDR2 YDEGEE. Germline trimming cut 3 bases from V and 4 bases from J; bases unmatched to any gene: 2. The CDR3, as DNA: TGTGCCAGCAGCTCGGGACAGGCCTATGGCTACACCTTC. It yields the protein CASSSGQAYGYTF.

In regard to this clone: Within the sample, other DNA sequences also encode this same CDR3. This chain uses TRBV6-5 with TRBJ1-2; TRBD1 matches at 9 bases. Germline V gene sequence: CDR1 MNHEY, CDR2 SVGAGI. There are 12 residues in the CDR3. V dropped 6 bases and J dropped 5; count of bases not matched to a gene: 1. Written as DNA, the CDR3 is TGTGCCAGCAGCGGACAGGGGTATGGCTACACCTTC. This translates into CASSGQGYGYTF.